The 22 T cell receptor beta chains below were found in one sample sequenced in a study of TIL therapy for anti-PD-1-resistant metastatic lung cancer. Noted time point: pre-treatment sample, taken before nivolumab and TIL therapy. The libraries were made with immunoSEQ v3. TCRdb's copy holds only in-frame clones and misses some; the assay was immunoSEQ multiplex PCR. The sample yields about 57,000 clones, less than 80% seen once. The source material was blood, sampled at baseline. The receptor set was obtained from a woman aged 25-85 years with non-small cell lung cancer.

The CDR3 nucleotides are TGTGCCAGCAGTCCAGGCCGAAGGGGGGTCCAGCCCCAGCATTTT. It encodes CASSPGRRGVQPQHF. The chain joins TRBV2 to TRBJ1-5; tentative D call: TRBD1 (6 bases). Germline CDR1 is SNHLY and CDR2 is FYNNEI. The ends were cut back, 5 bases at V and 7 bases at J, with 18 bases in the middle. This CDR3 is built from 15 residues.

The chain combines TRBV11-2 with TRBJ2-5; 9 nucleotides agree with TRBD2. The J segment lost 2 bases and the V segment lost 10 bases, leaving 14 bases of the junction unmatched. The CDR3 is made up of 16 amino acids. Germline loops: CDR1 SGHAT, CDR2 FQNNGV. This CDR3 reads CATLPPLAGFQETQYF. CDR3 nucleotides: TGTGCCACCTTACCGCCTCTAGCGGGGTTTCAAGAGACCCAGTACTTC.

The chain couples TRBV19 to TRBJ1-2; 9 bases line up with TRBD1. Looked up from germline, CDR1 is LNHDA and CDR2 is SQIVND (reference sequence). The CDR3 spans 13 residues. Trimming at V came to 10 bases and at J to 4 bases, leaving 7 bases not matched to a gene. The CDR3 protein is CATLDRGGYGYTF. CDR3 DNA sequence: TGTGCCACCCTGGACAGGGGAGGCTATGGCTACACCTTC.

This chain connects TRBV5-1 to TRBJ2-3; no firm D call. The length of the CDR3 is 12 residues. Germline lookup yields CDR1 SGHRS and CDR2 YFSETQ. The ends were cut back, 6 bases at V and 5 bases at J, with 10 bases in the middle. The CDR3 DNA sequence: TGCGCCAGCACCAAGTTGGGAGATACGCAGTATTTT. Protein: CASTKLGDTQYF.

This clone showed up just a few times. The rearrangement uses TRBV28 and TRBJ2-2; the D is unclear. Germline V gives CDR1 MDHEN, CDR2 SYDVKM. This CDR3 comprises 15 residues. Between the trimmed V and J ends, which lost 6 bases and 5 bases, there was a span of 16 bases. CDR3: CASSPGHRETGELFF. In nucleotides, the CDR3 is TGTGCCAGCAGCCCCGGTCACCGTGAAACCGGGGAGCTGTTTTTT.

CDR3 nucleotides: TGCGCCAGCAGCTCGGACAGCGGGAACACTGAAGCTTTCTTT. It codes for CASSSDSGNTEAFF. V usage is TRBV5-1 and J usage is TRBJ1-1, with D perhaps matching TRBD1 (6 bases). V lost 3 bases and J 1 base, leaving 10 bases between the germline ends. This CDR3 region has 14 residues. In germline, CDR1 is SGHRS, CDR2 YFSETQ.

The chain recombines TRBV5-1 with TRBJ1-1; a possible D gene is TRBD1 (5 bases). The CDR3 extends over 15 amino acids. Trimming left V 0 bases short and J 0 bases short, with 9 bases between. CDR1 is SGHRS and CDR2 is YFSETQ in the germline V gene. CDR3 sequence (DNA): TGCGCCAGCAGCTTGGCAGGGTTCTTGAACACTGAAGCTTTCTTT. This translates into CASSLAGFLNTEAFF. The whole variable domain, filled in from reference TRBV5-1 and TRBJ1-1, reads KAGVTQTPRYLIKTRGQQVTLSCSPISGHRSVSWYQQTPGQGLQFLFEYFSETQRNKGNFPGRFSGRQFSNSRSEMNVSTLELGDSALYLCASSLAGFLNTEAFFGQGTRLTVV.

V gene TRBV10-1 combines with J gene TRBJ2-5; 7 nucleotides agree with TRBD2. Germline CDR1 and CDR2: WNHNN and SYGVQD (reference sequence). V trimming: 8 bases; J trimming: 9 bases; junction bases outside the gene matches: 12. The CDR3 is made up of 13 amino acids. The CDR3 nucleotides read TGCGCCAGCGCTCCTAGCGGCCCCCTCCCCCAGTACTTC. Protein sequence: CASAPSGPLPQYF.

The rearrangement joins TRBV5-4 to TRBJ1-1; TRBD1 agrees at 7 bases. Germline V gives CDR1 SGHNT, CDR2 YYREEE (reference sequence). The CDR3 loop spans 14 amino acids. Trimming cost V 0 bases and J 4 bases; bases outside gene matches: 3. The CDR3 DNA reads TGTGCCAGCAGCTTGGGGGCAGGGGGCACTGAAGCTTTCTTT. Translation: CASSLGAGGTEAFF.

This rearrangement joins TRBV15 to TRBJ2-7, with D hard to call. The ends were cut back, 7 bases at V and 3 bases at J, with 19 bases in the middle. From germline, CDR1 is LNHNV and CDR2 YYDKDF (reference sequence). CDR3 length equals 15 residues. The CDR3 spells CATILPLSGHYEQYF. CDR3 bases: TGTGCCACCATCTTACCTTTGTCTGGGCACTACGAGCAGTACTTC.

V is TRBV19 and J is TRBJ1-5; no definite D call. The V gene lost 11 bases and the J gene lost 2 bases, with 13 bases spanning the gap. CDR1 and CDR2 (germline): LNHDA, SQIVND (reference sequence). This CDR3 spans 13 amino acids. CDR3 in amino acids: CAPEEGRNQPQHF. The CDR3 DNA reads TGTGCCCCGGAGGAGGGCCGCAATCAGCCCCAGCATTTT. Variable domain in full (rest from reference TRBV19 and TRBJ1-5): DGGITQSPKYLFRKEGQNVTLSCEQNLNHDAMYWYRQDPGQGLRLIYYSQIVNDFQKGDIAEGYSVSREKKESFPLTVTSAQKNPTAFYLCAPEEGRNQPQHFGDGTRLSIL.

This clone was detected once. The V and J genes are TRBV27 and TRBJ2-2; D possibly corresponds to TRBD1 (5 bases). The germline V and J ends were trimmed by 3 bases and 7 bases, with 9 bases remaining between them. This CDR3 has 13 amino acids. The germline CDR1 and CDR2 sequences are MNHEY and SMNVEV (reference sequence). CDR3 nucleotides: TGTGCCAGCAGTTTTCAGGGTGGCGGGGAGCTGTTTTTT. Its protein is CASSFQGGGELFF.

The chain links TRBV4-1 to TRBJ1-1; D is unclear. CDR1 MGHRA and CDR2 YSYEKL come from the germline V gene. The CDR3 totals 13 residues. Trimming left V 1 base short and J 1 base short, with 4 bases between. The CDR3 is CASSQVGNTEAFF. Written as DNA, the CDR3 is TGCGCCAGCAGCCAAGTCGGGAACACTGAAGCTTTCTTT.

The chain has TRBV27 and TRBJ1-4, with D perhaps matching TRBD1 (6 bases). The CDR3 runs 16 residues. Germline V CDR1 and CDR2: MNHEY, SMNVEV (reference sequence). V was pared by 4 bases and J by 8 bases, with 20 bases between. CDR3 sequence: CASSSMVAGVVEKLFF. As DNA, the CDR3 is TGTGCCAGCAGTTCTATGGTGGCAGGGGTTGTCGAAAAACTGTTTTTT.

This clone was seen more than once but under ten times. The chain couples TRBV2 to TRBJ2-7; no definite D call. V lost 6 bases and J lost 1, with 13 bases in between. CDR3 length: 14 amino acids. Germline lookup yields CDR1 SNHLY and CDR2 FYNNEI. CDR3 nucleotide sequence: TGTGCCAGCAGACCCCCGGTGAGGTCCTACGAGCAGTACTTC. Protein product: CASRPPVRSYEQYF.

The CDR3 nucleotides read TGTGCCAGCAGTGAAAGGGCAGGGAAGAACACTGAAGCTTTCTTT. It specifies CASSERAGKNTEAFF. This sequence joins TRBV2 and TRBJ1-1; D perhaps matches TRBD1 (5 bases). CDR1 and CDR2 from the germline V gene are SNHLY and FYNNEI. Trimming took 2 bases from V and 1 from J, leaving 11 bases between them. CDR3 length equals 15 residues.

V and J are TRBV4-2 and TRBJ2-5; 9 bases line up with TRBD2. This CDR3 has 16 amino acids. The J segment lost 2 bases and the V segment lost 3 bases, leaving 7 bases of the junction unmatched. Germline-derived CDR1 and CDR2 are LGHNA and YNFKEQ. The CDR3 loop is CASSHFRSGGQETQYF. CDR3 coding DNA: TGTGCCAGCAGCCATTTTAGAAGCGGGGGGCAAGAGACCCAGTACTTC.

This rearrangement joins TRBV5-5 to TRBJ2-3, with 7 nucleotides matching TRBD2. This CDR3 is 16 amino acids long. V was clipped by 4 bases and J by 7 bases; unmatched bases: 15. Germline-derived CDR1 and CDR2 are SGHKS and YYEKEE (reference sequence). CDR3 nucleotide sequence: TGTGCCAGCAGCACTCAAGCTACTAGCGCGCCGAATACGCAGTATTTT. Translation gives CASSTQATSAPNTQYF.

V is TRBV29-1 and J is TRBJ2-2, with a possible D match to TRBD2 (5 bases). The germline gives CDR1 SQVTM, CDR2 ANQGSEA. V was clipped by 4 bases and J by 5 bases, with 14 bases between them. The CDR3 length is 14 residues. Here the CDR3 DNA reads TGCAGCGTTGCGGCTAGCCCAACGACCGGGGAGCTGTTTTTT. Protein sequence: CSVAASPTTGELFF.

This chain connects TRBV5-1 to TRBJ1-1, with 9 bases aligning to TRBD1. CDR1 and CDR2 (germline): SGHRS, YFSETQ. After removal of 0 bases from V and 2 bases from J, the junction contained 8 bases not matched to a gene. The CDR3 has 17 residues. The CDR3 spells CASSLVRTGVPNTEAFF. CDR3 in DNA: TGCGCCAGCAGCTTGGTGCGGACAGGGGTCCCCAACACTGAAGCTTTCTTT.

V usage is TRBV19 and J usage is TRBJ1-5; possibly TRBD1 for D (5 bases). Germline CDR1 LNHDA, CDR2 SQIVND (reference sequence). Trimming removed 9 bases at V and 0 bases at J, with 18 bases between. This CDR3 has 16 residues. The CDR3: CASRHGRTNSNQPQHF. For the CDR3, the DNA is TGTGCCAGCCGCCATGGTCGGACAAATAGCAATCAGCCCCAGCATTTT.

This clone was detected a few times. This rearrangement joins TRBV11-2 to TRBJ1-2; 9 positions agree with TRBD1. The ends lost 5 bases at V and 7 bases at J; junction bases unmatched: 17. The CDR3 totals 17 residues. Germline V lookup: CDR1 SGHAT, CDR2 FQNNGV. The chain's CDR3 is CASSRGPGTGLKSGYTF. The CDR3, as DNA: TGTGCCAGCAGCCGAGGACCGGGGACAGGGCTTAAGAGTGGCTACACCTTC.